The 5 T cell receptor beta chains below all came from one sample that was sequenced in a study of cytomegalovirus exposure and HLA in healthy donors. Measured with immunoSEQ multiplex PCR; TCRdb has only the in-frame clones, and not every one. The table records some 260,000 clones, less than 95% of them present only once. The sequenced sample was PBMCs. These receptors all stem from a woman aged 30 to 39 in good health and CMV-seronegative.

The V and J genes are TRBV5-1 and TRBJ2-1; D remains unclear. The germline V and J ends were trimmed by 8 bases and 5 bases, with 8 bases remaining between them. The germline V gene has CDR1 SGHRS and CDR2 YFSETQ. The CDR3 is made up of 11 amino acids. The CDR3 spells CASSSHNEQFF. The CDR3 DNA reads TGCGCCAGTAGTTCCCACAATGAGCAGTTCTTC. Looking up the rest from reference TRBV5-1 and TRBJ2-1 gives the full variable domain: KAGVTQTPRYLIKTRGQQVTLSCSPISGHRSVSWYQQTPGQGLQFLFEYFSETQRNKGNFPGRFSGRQFSNSRSEMNVSTLELGDSALYLCASSSHNEQFFGPGTRLTVL.

The rearrangement joins TRBV6-6 to TRBJ2-5; 7 nucleotides align to TRBD2. V trimming: 8 bases; J trimming: 5 bases; junction bases outside the gene matches: 5. The CDR3 contains 12 residues. The V gene's germline CDR1 is MNHNY and CDR2 SVGAGI (reference sequence). CDR3 DNA sequence: TGTGCCAGCTCGCGCGGGAGTGAGACCCAGTACTTC. Residues: CASSRGSETQYF.

This chain joins TRBV7-2 and TRBJ2-7; 7 nucleotides agree with TRBD1. The CDR3 has 15 residues. V was clipped by 2 bases and J by 2 bases; unmatched bases: 6. CDR1 and CDR2 from the germline V gene are SGHTA and FQGNSA. CDR3 DNA sequence: TGTGCCAGCAGCTTAACCGCTGACAGGGCCTACGAGCAGTACTTC. The encoded protein is CASSLTADRAYEQYF.

This chain links TRBV4-3 with TRBJ2-5; TRBD2 is a possible D gene (5 bases). The CDR3 extends over 16 amino acids. The ends were cut back, 1 base at V and 2 bases at J, with 14 bases in the middle. Germline CDR1 and CDR2: LGHNA and YSLEER. The CDR3 sequence is CASSQGLFAGQETQYF. The CDR3 coding sequence is TGCGCCAGCAGCCAAGGCCTTTTCGCGGGTCAAGAGACCCAGTACTTC.

The chain is built from TRBV2 and TRBJ2-6, with 10 bases lining up with TRBD1. The CDR3 extends over 16 amino acids. Losses at the gene ends were 7 bases for V and 0 bases for J; bases not matched to a gene: 3. Germline lookup yields CDR1 SNHLY and CDR2 FYNNEI. This CDR3 is CASTWTGGSGANVLTF. DNA for the CDR3: TGTGCCAGCACATGGACAGGGGGCTCTGGGGCCAACGTCCTGACTTTC.